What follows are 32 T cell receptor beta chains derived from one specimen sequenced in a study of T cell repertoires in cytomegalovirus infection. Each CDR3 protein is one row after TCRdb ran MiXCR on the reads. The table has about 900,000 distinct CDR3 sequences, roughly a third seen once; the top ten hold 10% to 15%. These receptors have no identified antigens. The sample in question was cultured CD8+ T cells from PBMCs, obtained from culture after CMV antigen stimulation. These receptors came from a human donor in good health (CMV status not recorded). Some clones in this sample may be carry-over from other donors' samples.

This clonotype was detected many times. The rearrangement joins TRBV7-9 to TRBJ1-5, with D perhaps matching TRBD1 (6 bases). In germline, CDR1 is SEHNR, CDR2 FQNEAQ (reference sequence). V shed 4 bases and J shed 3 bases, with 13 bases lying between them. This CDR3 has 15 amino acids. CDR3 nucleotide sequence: TGTGCCAGCAGCTCGACAGGCGCGTACAATCAGCCCCAGCATTTT. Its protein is CASSSTGAYNQPQHF.

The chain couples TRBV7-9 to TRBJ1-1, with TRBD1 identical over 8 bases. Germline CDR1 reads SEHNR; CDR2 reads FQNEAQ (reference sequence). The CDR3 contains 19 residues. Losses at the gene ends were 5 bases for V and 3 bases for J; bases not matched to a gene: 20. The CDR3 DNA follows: TGTGCCAGCAGCGGGACAGTCTTTATGACAGGGGATCTGGACACTGAAGCTTTCTTT. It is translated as CASSGTVFMTGDLDTEAFF.

The CDR3 here is CASSYGNLNTEAFF. The CDR3 nucleotides are TGTGCCAGCAGTTACGGCAACCTGAACACTGAAGCTTTCTTT. The rearrangement joins TRBV6-5 to TRBJ1-1; D is uncertain. Between the trimmed V and J ends, which lost 2 bases and 0 bases, there was a span of 7 bases. The CDR3 loop spans 14 amino acids. The germline V gene has CDR1 MNHEY and CDR2 SVGAGI.

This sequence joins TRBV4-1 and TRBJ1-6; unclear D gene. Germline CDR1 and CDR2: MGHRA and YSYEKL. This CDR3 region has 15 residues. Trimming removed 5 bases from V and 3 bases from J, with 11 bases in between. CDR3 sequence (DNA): TGCGCCAGCAGCGAGGCGGAAGACTATAATTCACCCCTCCACTTT. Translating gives CASSEAEDYNSPLHF.

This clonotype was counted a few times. This CDR3 is CASSEIGTVYEQYV. CDR3 DNA sequence: TGTGCCAGCAGTGAGATTGGGACAGTTTACGAGCAGTACGTC. The J gene is TRBJ2-7, the V gene TRBV2; the match to TRBD1 covers 7 bases. This CDR3 has 14 amino acids. Germline CDR1 is SNHLY and CDR2 is FYNNEI. The J segment lost 4 bases and the V segment lost 3 bases, leaving 6 bases of the junction unmatched.

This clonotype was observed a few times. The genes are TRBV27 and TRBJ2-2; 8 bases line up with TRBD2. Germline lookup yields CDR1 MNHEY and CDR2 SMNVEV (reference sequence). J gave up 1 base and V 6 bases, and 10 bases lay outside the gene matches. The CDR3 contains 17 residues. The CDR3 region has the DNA TGTGCCAGCAGCCGCCGAAAGGCGGGGGGGAACACCGGGGAGCTGTTTTTT. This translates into CASSRRKAGGNTGELFF.

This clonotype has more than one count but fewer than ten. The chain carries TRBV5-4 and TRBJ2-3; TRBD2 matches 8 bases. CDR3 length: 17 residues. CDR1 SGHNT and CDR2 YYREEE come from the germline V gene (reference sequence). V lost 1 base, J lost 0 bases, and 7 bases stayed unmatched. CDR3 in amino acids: CASSLPSGGFSTDTQYF. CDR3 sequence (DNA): TGTGCCAGCAGCTTGCCCAGCGGGGGCTTTAGCACAGATACGCAGTATTTT. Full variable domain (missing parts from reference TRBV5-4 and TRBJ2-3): ETGVTQSPTHLIKTRGQQVTLRCSSQSGHNTVSWYQQALGQGPQFIFQYYREEENGRGNFPPRFSGLQFPNYSSELNVNALELDDSALYLCASSLPSGGFSTDTQYFGPGTRLTVL.

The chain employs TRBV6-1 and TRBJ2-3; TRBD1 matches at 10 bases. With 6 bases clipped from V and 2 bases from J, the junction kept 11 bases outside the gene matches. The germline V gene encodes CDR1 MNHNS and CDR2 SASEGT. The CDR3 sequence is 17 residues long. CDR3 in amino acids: CASRAVRDRGYTDTQYF. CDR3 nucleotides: TGTGCCAGCAGAGCCGTCCGGGACAGGGGATACACAGATACGCAGTATTTT.

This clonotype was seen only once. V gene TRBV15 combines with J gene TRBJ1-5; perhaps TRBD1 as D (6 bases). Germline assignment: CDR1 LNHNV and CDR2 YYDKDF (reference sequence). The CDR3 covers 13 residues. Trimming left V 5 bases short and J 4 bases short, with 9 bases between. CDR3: CATSPGVNQPQHF. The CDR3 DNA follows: TGTGCCACCAGCCCAGGGGTGAATCAGCCCCAGCATTTT.

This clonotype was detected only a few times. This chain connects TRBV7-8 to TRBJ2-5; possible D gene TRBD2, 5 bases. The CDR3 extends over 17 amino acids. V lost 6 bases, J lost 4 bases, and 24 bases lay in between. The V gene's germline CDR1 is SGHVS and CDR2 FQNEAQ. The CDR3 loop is CASRPTLATTSGETQYF. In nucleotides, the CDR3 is TGTGCCAGCAGACCAACCCTGGCTACAACTAGTGGAGAGACCCAGTACTTC.

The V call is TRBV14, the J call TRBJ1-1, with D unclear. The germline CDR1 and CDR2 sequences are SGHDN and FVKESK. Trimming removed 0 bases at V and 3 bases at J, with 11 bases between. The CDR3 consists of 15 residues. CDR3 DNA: TGTGCCAGCAGCCAAGAACGGCTCTTCGACACTGAAGCTTTCTTT. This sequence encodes CASSQERLFDTEAFF. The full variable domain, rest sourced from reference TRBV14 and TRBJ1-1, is EAGVTQFPSHSVIEKGQTVTLRCDPISGHDNLYWYRRVMGKEIKFLLHFVKESKQDESGMPNNRFLAERTGGTYSTLKVQPAELEDSGVYFCASSQERLFDTEAFFGQGTRLTVV.

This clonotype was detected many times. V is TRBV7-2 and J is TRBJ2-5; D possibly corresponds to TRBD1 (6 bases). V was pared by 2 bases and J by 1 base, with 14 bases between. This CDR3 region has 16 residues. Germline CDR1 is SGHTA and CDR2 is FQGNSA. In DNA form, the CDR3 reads TGTGCCAGCAGCTTACGGACAGCTATATTCCAAGAGACCCAGTACTTC. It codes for CASSLRTAIFQETQYF.

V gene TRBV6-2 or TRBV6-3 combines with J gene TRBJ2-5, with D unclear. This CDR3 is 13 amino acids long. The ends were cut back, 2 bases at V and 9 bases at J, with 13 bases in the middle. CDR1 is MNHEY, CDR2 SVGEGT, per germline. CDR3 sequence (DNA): TGTGCCAGCAGTTACCCCTGGGTTCTGGCCCAGTACTTC. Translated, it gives CASSYPWVLAQYF.

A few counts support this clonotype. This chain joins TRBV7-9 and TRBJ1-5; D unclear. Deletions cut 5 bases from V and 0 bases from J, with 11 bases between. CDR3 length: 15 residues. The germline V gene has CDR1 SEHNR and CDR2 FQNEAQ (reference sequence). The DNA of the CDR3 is TGTGCCAGCAGCCCCAGCAAGGATAGCAATCAGCCCCAGCATTTT. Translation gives CASSPSKDSNQPQHF.

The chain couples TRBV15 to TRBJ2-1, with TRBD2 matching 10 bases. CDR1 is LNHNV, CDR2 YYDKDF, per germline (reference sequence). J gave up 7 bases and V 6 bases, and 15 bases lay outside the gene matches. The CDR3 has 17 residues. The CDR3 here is CATRGFVSGGVRNEQFF. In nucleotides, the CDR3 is TGTGCCACCAGGGGGTTTGTGAGCGGGGGGGTTAGGAATGAGCAGTTCTTC.

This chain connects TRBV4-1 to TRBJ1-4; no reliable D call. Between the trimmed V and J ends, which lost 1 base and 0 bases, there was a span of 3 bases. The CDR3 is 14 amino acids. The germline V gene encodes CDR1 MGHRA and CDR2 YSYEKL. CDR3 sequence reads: CASSQAPTNEKLFF. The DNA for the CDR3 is TGCGCCAGCAGCCAAGCTCCAACTAATGAAAAACTGTTTTTT.

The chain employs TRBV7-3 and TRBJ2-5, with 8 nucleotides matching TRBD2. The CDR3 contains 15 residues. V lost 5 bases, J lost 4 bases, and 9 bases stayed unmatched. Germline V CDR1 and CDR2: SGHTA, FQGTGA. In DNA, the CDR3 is TGTGCCAGCAGCACCGGCGGGGGGTATGGAGAGACCCAGTACTTC. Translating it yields CASSTGGGYGETQYF.

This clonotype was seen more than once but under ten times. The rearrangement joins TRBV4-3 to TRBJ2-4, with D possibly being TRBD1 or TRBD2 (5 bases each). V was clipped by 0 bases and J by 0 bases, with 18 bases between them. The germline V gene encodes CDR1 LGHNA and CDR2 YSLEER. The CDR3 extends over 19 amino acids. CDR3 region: CASSQDLEGRTLAKNIQYF. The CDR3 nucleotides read TGCGCCAGCAGCCAAGATCTAGAGGGACGGACCCTAGCCAAAAACATTCAGTACTTC.

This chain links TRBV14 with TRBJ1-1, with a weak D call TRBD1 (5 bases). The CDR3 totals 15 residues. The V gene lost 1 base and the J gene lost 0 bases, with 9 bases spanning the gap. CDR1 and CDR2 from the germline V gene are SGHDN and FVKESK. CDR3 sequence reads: CASSQVTEMNTEAFF. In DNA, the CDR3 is TGTGCCAGCAGCCAAGTGACAGAGATGAACACTGAAGCTTTCTTT.

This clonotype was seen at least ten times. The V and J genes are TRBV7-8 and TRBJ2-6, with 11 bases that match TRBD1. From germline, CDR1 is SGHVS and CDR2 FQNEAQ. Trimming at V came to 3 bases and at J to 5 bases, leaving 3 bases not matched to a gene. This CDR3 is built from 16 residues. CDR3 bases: TGTGCCAGCAGCTTCGGACAGGGGGCTTGGGCCAACGTCCTGACTTTC. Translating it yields CASSFGQGAWANVLTF.

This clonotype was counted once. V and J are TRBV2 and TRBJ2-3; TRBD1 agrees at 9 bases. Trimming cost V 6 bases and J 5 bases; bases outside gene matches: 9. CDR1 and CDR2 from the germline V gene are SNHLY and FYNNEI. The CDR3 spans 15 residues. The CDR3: CASSGGDRERDTQYF. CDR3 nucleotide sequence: TGTGCCAGCAGCGGCGGGGACAGGGAACGAGATACGCAGTATTTT.

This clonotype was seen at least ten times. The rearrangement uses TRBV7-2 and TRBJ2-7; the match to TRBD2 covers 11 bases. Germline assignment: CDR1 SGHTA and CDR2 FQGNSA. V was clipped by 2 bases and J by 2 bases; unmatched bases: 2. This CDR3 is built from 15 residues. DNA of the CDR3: TGTGCCAGCAGCTTAAGTAGCGGGGGGGCCTACGAGCAGTACGTC. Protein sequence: CASSLSSGGAYEQYV.

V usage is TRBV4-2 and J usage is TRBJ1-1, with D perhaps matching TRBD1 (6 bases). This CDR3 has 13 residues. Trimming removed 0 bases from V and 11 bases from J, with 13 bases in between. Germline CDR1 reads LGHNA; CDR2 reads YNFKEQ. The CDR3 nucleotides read TGTGCCAGCAGCCAAGACGGGGGGCTTTTGGCTTTCTTT. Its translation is CASSQDGGLLAFF.

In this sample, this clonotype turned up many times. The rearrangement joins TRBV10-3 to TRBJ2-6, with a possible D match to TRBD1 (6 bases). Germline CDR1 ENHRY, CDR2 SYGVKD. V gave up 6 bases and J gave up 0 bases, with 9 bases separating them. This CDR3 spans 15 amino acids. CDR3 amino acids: CAIRTGSSGANVLTF. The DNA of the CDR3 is TGTGCCATCAGAACAGGGTCCTCTGGGGCCAACGTCCTGACTTTC.

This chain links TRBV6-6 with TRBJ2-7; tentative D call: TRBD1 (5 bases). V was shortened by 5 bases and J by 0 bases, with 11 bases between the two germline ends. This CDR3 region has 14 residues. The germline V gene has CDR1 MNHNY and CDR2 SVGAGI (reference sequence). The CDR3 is CASSVRQTSYEQYF. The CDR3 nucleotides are TGTGCCAGCAGTGTGCGACAGACCTCCTACGAGCAGTACTTC.

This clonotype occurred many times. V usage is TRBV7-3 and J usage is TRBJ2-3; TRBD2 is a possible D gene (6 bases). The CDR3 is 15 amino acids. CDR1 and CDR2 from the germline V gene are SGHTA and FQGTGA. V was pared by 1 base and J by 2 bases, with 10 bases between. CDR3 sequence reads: CASSLNGGYTDTQYF. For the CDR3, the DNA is TGTGCCAGCAGCTTAAATGGGGGGTACACAGATACGCAGTATTTT.

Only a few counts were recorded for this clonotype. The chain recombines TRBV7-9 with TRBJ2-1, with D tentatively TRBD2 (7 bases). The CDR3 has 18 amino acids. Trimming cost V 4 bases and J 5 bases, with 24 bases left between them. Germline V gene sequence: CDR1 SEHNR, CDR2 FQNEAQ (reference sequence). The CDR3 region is CASSSRRGRVVSNNEQFF. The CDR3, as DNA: TGTGCCAGCAGCTCCCGAAGGGGGAGGGTTGTATCTAACAATGAGCAGTTCTTC.

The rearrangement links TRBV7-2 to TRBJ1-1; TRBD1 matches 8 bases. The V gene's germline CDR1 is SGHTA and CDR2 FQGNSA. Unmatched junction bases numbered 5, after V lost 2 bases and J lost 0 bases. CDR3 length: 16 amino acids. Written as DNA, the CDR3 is TGTGCCAGCAGCTTAAGGACAGGGTACGTGAACACTGAAGCTTTCTTT. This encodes CASSLRTGYVNTEAFF.

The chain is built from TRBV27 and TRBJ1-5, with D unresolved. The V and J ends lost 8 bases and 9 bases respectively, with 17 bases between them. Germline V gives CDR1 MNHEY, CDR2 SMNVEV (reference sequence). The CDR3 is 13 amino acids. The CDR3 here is CASAPLGVRPQHF. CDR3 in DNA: TGTGCCAGCGCGCCCTTGGGCGTCCGGCCCCAGCATTTT.

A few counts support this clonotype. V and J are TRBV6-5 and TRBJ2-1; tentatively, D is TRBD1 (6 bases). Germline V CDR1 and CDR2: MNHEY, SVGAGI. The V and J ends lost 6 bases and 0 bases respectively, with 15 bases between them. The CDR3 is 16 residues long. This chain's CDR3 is CASSSGTLFSYNEQFF. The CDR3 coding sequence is TGTGCCAGCAGCTCCGGGACACTATTCTCCTACAATGAGCAGTTCTTC.

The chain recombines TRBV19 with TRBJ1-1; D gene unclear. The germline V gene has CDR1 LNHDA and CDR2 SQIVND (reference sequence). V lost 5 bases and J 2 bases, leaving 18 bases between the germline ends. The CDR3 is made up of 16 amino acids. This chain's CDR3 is CASSGFETLLNTEAFF. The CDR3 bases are TGTGCCAGTAGTGGGTTTGAAACCTTGCTAAACACTGAAGCTTTCTTT.

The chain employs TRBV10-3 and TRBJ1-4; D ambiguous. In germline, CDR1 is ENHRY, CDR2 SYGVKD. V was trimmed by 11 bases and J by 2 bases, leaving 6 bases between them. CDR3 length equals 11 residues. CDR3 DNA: TGTGCCTCCGGCACTAATGAAAAACTGTTTTTT. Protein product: CASGTNEKLFF.